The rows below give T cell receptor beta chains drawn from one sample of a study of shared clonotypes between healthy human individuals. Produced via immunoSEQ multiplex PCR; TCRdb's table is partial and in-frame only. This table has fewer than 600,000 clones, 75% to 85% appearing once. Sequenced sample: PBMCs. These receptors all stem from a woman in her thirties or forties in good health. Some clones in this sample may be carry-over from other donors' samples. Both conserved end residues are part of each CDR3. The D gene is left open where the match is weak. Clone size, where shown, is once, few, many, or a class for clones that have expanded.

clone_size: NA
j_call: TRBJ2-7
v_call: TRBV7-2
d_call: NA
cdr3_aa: CASSLWQDSYEQYF
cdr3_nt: TGTGCCAGCAGCTTGTGGCAGGATTCCTACGAGCAGTACTTC

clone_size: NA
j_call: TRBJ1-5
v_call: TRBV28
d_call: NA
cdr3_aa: CASSPPNQPQHF
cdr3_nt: TGTGCCAGCAGTCCCCCAAATCAGCCCCAGCATTTT

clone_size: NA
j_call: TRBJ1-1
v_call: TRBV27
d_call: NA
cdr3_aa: CASSLRGGRNTEAFF
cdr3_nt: TGTGCCAGCAGTTTACGCGGGGGAAGGAACACTGAAGCTTTCTTT

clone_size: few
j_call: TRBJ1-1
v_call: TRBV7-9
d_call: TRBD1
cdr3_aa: CASSSGTGNTEAFF
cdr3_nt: TGTGCCAGCAGCTCCGGGACAGGGAACACTGAAGCTTTCTTT

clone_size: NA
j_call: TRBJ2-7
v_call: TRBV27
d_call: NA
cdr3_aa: CASSLTGTVYHYEQYF
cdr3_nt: TGTGCCAGCAGTTTAACAGGCACAGTATACCACTACGAGCAGTACTTC

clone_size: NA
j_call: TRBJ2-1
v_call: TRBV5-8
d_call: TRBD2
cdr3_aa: CASSPGTSGSNEQFF
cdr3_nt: TGTGCCAGCAGCCCCGGGACTAGCGGGAGTAATGAGCAGTTCTTC

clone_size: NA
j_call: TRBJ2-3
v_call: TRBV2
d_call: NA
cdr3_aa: CASSVGREVDTQYF
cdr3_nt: TGTGCCAGCAGTGTCGGCAGGGAGGTTGATACGCAGTATTTT

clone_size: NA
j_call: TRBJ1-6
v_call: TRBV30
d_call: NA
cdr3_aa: CAWSGGRVSSYNSPLHF
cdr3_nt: TGTGCCTGGAGTGGGGGACGGGTTAGTTCCTATAATTCACCCCTCCACTTT

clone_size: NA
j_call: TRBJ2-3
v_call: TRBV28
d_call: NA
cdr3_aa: CASSFRLGTDTQYF
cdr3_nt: TGTGCCAGCAGTTTTAGGCTAGGCACAGATACGCAGTATTTT

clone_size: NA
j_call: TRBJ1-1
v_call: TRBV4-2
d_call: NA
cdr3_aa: CASSPAEGSGAFF
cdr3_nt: TGTGCCAGCAGCCCCGCCGAGGGCTCCGGAGCTTTCTTT

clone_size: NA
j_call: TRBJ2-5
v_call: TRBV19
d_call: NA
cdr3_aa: CASNPGVQETQYF
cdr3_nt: TGTGCCAGTAATCCGGGGGTTCAAGAGACCCAGTACTTC

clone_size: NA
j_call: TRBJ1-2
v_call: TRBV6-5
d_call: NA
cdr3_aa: CASRNGGGGNYGYTF
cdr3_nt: TGTGCCAGCAGAAACGGAGGGGGGGGTAACTATGGCTACACCTTC

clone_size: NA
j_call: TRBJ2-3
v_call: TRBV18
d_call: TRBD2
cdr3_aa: CASSPGLAGEAQYF
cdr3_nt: TGTGCCAGCTCACCCGGACTAGCGGGAGAGGCGCAGTATTTT

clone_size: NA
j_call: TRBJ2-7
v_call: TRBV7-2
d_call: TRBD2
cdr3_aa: CASSQRLAGSYEQYF
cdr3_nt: TGTGCCAGCAGCCAGCGACTAGCGGGCTCCTACGAGCAGTACTTC

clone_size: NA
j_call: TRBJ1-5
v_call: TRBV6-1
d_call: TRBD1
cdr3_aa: CASSAGQGGGQPQHF
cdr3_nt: TGTGCCAGCAGTGCAGGGCAGGGGGGCGGTCAGCCCCAGCATTTT

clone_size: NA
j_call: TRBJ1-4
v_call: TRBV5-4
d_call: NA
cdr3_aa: CASSPPSSEKLFF
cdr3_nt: TGTGCCAGCAGCCCCCCTAGCTCGGAAAAACTGTTTTTT

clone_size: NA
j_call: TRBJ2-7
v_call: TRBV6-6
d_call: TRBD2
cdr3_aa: CASSLLAGGTYEQYF
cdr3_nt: TGTGCCAGCAGTCTACTAGCGGGAGGTACCTACGAGCAGTACTTC

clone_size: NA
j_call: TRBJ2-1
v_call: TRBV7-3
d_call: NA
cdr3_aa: CASRLGPGAYNEQFF
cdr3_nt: TGTGCCAGCCGGTTAGGCCCAGGGGCGTACAATGAGCAGTTCTTC

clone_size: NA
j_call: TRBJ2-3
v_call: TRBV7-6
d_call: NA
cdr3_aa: CASSLLGTFTDTQYF
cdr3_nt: TGTGCCAGCAGCCTACTTGGCACCTTCACAGATACGCAGTATTTT

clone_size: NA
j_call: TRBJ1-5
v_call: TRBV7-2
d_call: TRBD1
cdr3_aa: CASSFQQGEQPQHF
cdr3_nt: TGTGCCAGCAGCTTTCAACAGGGGGAACAGCCCCAGCATTTT

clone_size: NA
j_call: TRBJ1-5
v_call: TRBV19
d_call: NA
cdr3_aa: CASSPQGGRNQPQHF
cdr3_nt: TGTGCCAGTAGTCCACAGGGCGGGCGCAATCAGCCCCAGCATTTT

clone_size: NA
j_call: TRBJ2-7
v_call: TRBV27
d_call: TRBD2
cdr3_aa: CASSFWTSGSRDEQYF
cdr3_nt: TGTGCCAGCAGTTTCTGGACTAGCGGGAGTCGCGACGAGCAGTACTTC

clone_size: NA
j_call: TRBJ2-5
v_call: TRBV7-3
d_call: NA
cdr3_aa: CASSLEGQETQYF
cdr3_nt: TGTGCCAGCAGCTTAGAGGGACAAGAGACCCAGTACTTC

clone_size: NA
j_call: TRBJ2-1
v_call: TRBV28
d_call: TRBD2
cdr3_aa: CASSLSASGSHEQFF
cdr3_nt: TGTGCCAGCAGTTTATCGGCTAGCGGGAGCCATGAGCAGTTCTTC

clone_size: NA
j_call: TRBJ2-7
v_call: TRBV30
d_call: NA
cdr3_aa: CAWSTGTYEQYF
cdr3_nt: TGTGCCTGGAGCACCGGGACCTACGAGCAGTACTTC

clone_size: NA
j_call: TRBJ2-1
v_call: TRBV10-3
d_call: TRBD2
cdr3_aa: CAISSGGSSYNEQFF
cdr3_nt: TGTGCCATCAGTTCGGGCGGGAGCTCCTACAATGAGCAGTTCTTC

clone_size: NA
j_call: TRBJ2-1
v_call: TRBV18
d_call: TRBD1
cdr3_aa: CASWRGQGANEQFF
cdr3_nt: TGTGCCAGCTGGAGAGGACAGGGGGCCAATGAGCAGTTCTTC

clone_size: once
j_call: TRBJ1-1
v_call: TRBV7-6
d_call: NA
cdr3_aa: CASSSSLNTEAFF
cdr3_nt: TGTGCCAGCAGCTCGAGCCTGAACACTGAAGCTTTCTTT

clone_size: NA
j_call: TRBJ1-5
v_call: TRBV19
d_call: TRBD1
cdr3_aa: CASFGSGTGGIQPQHF
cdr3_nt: TGTGCCAGTTTCGGCTCCGGGACAGGGGGCATTCAGCCCCAGCATTTT

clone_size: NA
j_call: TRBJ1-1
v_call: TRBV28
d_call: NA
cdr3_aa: CASSSYGPWTDKNTEAFF
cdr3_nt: TGTGCCAGCAGTTCTTATGGCCCCTGGACGGATAAGAACACTGAAGCTTTCTTT

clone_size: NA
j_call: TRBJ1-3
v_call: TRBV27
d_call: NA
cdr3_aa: CASSLGRGSGNTIYF
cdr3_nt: TGTGCCAGCAGTTTGGGGAGGGGTTCTGGAAACACCATATATTTT

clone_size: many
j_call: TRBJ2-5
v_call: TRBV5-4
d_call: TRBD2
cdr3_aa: CASSAREGLFSQYF
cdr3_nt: TGTGCCAGCAGCGCCCGGGAGGGCCTTTTCTCCCAGTACTTC

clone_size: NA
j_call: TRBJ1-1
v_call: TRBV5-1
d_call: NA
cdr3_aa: CASSPGGGTDTEAFF
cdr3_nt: TGCGCCAGCAGCCCCGGTGGGGGCACGGATACTGAAGCTTTCTTT

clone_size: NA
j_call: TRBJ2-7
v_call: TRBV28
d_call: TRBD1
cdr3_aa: CASSLEPRGQPQF
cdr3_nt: TGTGCCAGCAGTTTGGAACCAAGGGGACAGCCCCAATTC

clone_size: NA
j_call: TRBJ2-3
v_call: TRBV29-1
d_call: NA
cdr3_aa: CSVEVTGGRTDTQYF
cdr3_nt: TGCAGCGTTGAGGTTACAGGCGGACGCACAGATACGCAGTATTTT

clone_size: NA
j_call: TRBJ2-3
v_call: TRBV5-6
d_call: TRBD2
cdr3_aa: CASSSTSGSTDTQYF
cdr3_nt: TGTGCCAGCAGCTCAACTAGCGGAAGCACAGATACGCAGTATTTT

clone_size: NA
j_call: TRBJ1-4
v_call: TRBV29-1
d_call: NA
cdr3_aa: CSAQGTGGKLFF
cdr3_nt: TGCAGCGCTCAGGGGACGGGCGGAAAACTGTTTTTT

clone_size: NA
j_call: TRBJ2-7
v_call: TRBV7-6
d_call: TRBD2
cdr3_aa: CASSRTGTSAIYEQYF
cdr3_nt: TGTGCCAGCAGCCGAACAGGGACTAGCGCTATCTACGAGCAGTACTTC

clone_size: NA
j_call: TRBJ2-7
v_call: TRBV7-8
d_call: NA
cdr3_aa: CASSLAEGVRYEQYF
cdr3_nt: TGTGCCAGCAGCTTGGCGGAGGGGGTCCGCTACGAGCAGTACTTC

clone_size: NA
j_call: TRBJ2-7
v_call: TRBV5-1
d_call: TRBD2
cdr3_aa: CASSLALAGTYEQYF
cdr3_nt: TGCGCCAGCAGCTTGGCCTTAGCGGGGACCTACGAGCAGTACTTC

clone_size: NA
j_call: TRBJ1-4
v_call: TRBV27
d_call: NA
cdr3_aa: CASSLLPLEYEKLFF
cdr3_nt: TGTGCCAGCAGTCTACTTCCTTTGGAGTATGAAAAACTGTTTTTT

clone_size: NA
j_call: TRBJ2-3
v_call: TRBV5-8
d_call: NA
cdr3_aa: CASRLIGTPSTDTQYF
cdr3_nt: TGTGCCAGCAGACTTATCGGGACACCCTCCACAGATACGCAGTATTTT

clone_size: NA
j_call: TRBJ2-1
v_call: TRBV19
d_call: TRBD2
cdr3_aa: CASSREGYNEQFF
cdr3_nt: TGTGCCAGTAGTCGGGAGGGGTACAATGAGCAGTTCTTC

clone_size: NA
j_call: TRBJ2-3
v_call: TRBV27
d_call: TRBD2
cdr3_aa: CASSPLAGGPGAADTQYF
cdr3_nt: TGTGCCAGCAGTCCACTAGCGGGAGGGCCTGGTGCCGCAGATACGCAGTATTTT

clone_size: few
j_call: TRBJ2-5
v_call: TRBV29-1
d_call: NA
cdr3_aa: CSVGRGTTRQETQYF
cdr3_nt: TGCAGCGTTGGTCGGGGTACGACTAGACAAGAGACCCAGTACTTC